A single sample gave rise to the 12 T cell receptor beta chains below, sequenced in a study of T cell responses to AZD1222 COVID-19 vaccine. Only in-frame clones appear in the TCRdb table, and some are missing; sequencing was by immunoSEQ multiplex PCR. The table records some 180,000 clones, approximately 92% of them present only once. Here the sequenced sample was peripheral blood, taken 28 days after the second dose of the MenACWY control vaccine. Source of these receptors: an adult who received the MenACWY meningococcal vaccine as a control.

The V gene is TRBV19, the J gene TRBJ1-6; D unresolved. With 6 bases removed from V and 2 bases from J, the gap between germline ends came to 8 bases. The CDR3 sequence is 14 residues long. Per the germline V gene, CDR1 is LNHDA and CDR2 is SQIVND (reference sequence). The CDR3, as DNA: TGTGCCAGTAGGGGGATCACCTATAATTCACCCCTCCACTTT. It yields the protein CASRGITYNSPLHF.

The V gene is TRBV7-3, the J gene TRBJ2-2; D is tentatively TRBD1 or TRBD2 (5 bases each). Germline CDR1 reads SGHTA; CDR2 reads FQGTGA. The V end lost 8 bases, the J end lost 2 bases, and 15 bases lay between the germline ends. There are 15 residues in the CDR3. CDR3 loop: CASPPGTTNTGELFF. The CDR3 DNA sequence: TGTGCCAGCCCCCCGGGGACGACAAACACCGGGGAGCTGTTTTTT.

The J gene is TRBJ1-1, the V gene TRBV6-5; the D is unclear. The CDR3 contains 15 residues. The germline CDR1 and CDR2 sequences are MNHEY and SVGAGI. V was trimmed by 4 bases and J by 0 bases, leaving 12 bases between them. The DNA of the CDR3 is TGTGCCAGCAGTTTCCAGAGGGCAATGAACACTGAAGCTTTCTTT. Amino acid sequence: CASSFQRAMNTEAFF.

This chain links TRBV15 with TRBJ1-2, with a possible D match to TRBD1 (6 bases). CDR1 is LNHNV and CDR2 is YYDKDF in the germline V gene (reference sequence). There are 13 residues in the CDR3. The V end was cut by 5 bases, the J end by 8 bases, with 15 bases between. CDR3 sequence: CATSPNTGYGYTF. In DNA form, the CDR3 reads TGTGCCACCAGCCCAAATACAGGGTACGGCTACACCTTC.

This clone was counted a single time. The chain combines TRBV19 with TRBJ1-5, with 8 bases lining up with TRBD1. The CDR3 has 15 residues. From germline, CDR1 is LNHDA and CDR2 SQIVND (reference sequence). V gave up 4 bases and J gave up 3 bases; unmatched junction bases: 5. The chain's CDR3 is CASSTDRGLNQPQHF. DNA of the CDR3: TGTGCCAGTAGTACAGACAGGGGCCTCAATCAGCCCCAGCATTTT.

The chain couples TRBV6-6 to TRBJ1-3, with TRBD1 matching 9 bases. Germline CDR1 is MNHNY and CDR2 is SVGAGI (reference sequence). Trimming cost V 7 bases and J 4 bases; bases outside gene matches: 5. The CDR3 has 14 amino acids. The CDR3 bases are TGTGCCAGCACACGGGACAGGGCGGGAAACACCATATATTTT. Translating it yields CASTRDRAGNTIYF.

The chain carries TRBV4-1 and TRBJ2-5, with TRBD1 matching over 8 bases. V lost 6 bases, J lost 3 bases, and 9 bases stayed unmatched. The germline gives CDR1 MGHRA, CDR2 YSYEKL. CDR3 length: 15 residues. CDR3 sequence: CASRQPGTGEETQYF. DNA of the CDR3: TGCGCCAGCAGACAGCCCGGGACAGGTGAAGAGACCCAGTACTTC.

The CDR3 reads CASSGKGQGGGYTF. CDR3 nucleotides: TGTGCCAGCAGTGGGAAAGGACAGGGAGGTGGCTACACCTTC. The V call is TRBV2, the J call TRBJ1-2, with TRBD1 matching 8 bases. CDR3 length: 14 amino acids. CDR1 is SNHLY and CDR2 is FYNNEI in the germline V gene. V trimming: 4 bases; J trimming: 7 bases; junction bases outside the gene matches: 8. Filled out from reference TRBV2 and TRBJ1-2, the complete variable domain reads EPEVTQTPSHQVTQMGQEVILRCVPISNHLYFYWYRQILGQKVEFLVSFYNNEISEKSEIFDDQFSVERPDGSNFTLKIRSTKLEDSAMYFCASSGKGQGGGYTFGSGTRLTVV.

The chain recombines TRBV4-2 with TRBJ1-5, with a possible D match to TRBD1 (6 bases). Deletions cut 0 bases from V and 2 bases from J, with 11 bases between. CDR1 and CDR2 from the germline V gene are LGHNA and YNFKEQ. CDR3 length: 16 amino acids. CDR3 region: CASSQEQGRRNQPQHF. DNA of the CDR3: TGTGCCAGCAGCCAAGAGCAGGGGCGCCGCAATCAGCCCCAGCATTTT.

The CDR3 sequence: CASRGGAFTYNEQFF. In DNA, the CDR3 is TGTGCCAGCAGGGGGGGGGCCTTCACCTACAATGAGCAGTTCTTC. The chain has TRBV25-1 and TRBJ2-1, with D perhaps matching TRBD2 (7 bases). Looked up from germline, CDR1 is MGHDK and CDR2 is SYGVNS. The CDR3 is made up of 15 amino acids. V shed 6 bases and J shed 2 bases, with 14 bases lying between them.

This chain links TRBV7-2 with TRBJ1-4; D perhaps matches TRBD1 (6 bases). This CDR3 spans 13 amino acids. Deletions cut 3 bases from V and 7 bases from J, with 9 bases between. Germline V gene data show CDR1 as SGHTA and CDR2 as FQGNSA. The CDR3 DNA reads as TGTGCCAGCAGCTTTAGGACAGTTGAAAAACTGTTTTTT. It codes for CASSFRTVEKLFF. The complete variable domain, with remaining parts taken from reference TRBV7-2 and TRBJ1-4, reads GAGVSQSPSNKVTEKGKDVELRCDPISGHTALYWYRQSLGQGLEFLIYFQGNSAPDKSGLPSDRFSAERTGGSVSTLTIQRTQQEDSAVYLCASSFRTVEKLFFGSGTQLSVL.

This rearrangement joins TRBV15 to TRBJ2-3; possible D gene TRBD2, 5 bases. CDR1 is LNHNV and CDR2 is YYDKDF in the germline V gene (reference sequence). CDR3 length: 15 amino acids. Trimming pared 3 bases from V and 4 bases from J, leaving 14 bases between. The CDR3 bases are TGTGCCACCAGCAGCCGCCTCATACTAGCAGATACGCAGTATTTT. The encoded protein is CATSSRLILADTQYF.